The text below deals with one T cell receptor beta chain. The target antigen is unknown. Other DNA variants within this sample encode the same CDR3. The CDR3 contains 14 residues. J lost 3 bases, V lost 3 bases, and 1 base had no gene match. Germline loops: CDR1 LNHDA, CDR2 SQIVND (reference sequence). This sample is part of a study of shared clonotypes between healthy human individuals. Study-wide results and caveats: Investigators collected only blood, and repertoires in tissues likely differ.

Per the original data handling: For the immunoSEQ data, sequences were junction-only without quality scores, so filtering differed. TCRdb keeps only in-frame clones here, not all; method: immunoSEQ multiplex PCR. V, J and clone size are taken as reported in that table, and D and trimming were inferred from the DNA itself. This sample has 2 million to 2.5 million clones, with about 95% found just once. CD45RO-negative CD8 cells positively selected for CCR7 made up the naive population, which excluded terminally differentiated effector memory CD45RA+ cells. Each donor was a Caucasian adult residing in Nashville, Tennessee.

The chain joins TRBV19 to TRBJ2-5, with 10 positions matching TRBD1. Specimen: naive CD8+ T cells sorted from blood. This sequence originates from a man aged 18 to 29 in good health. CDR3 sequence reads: CASSIGTGEETQYF. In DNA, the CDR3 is TGTGCCAGTAGTATTGGGACAGGGGAAGAGACCCAGTACTTC. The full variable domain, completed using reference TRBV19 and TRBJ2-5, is DGGITQSPKYLFRKEGQNVTLSCEQNLNHDAMYWYRQDPGQGLRLIYYSQIVNDFQKGDIAEGYSVSREKKESFPLTVTSAQKNPTAFYLCASSIGTGEETQYFGPGTRLLVL.